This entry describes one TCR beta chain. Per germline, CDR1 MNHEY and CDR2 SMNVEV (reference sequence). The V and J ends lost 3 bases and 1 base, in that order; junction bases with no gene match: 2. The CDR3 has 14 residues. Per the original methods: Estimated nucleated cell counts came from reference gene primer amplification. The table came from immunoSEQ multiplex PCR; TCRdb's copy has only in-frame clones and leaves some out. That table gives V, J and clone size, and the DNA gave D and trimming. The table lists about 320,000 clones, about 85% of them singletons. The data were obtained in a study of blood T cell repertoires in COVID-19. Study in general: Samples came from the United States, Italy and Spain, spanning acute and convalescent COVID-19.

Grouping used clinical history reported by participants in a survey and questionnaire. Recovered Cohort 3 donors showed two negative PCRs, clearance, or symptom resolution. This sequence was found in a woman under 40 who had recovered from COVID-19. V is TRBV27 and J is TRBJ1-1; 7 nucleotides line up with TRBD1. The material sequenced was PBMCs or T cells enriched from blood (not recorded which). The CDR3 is CASSFDRANTEAFF. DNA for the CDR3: TGTGCCAGCAGTTTTGACAGGGCGAACACTGAAGCTTTCTTT.